One sample yielded the 7 T cell receptor beta chains listed below, sequenced in a study of T cells in Graves' hyperthyroidism and ophthalmopathy. TCR beta CDR3 regions were amplified from RNA transcripts. HTBI primers were the set used in a first-round RT-PCR of the TCR CDR3. A single record per CDR3 protein comes from TCRdb applying MiXCR to the multiplex PCR reads. The data contain around 690,000 distinct CDR3 sequences, roughly 17% of them singletons. Sequencing was performed on blood. The receptors derive from a man in his fifties with Graves' hyperthyroidism.

As concerns this clonotype: A much larger clone lies a single base off, so this may be a read error. This CDR3 is CASSYRGIYGYTF. In nucleotides, the CDR3 is TGTGCCAGCAGTTACCGGGGGATCTATGGCTACACCTTC. This chain joins TRBV28 and TRBJ1-2, with TRBD1 as a possible D gene (5 bases). The germline V and J ends were trimmed by 4 bases and 4 bases, with 10 bases remaining between them. The germline V gene encodes CDR1 MDHEN and CDR2 SYDVKM. This CDR3 has 13 amino acids.

This chain joins TRBV5-6 and TRBJ2-7; 10 nucleotides match TRBD2. Trimming took 4 bases from V and 2 from J; bases not matched to a gene: 6. The V gene's germline CDR1 is SGHDT and CDR2 YYEEEE. The CDR3 has 15 amino acids. The CDR3 region has the DNA TGTGCCAGCAGCAATAGCGGGAGGTCCCCCTACGAGCAGTACTTC. Translated: CASSNSGRSPYEQYF.

The rearrangement joins TRBV9 to TRBJ2-1; D is unclear. The V gene's germline CDR1 is SGDLS and CDR2 YYNGEE. Trimming stripped 3 bases from V and 7 bases from J, with 11 bases between. The length of the CDR3 is 13 residues. Here the CDR3 DNA reads TGTGCCAGCAGCGGCGGCAGGCAGAATGAGCAGTTCTTC. Residues: CASSGGRQNEQFF. Full variable domain (rest looked up from reference TRBV9 and TRBJ2-1): DSGVTQTPKHLITATGQRVTLRCSPRSGDLSVYWYQQSLDQGLQFLIQYYNGEERAKGNILERFSAQQFPDLHSELNLSSLELGDSALYFCASSGGRQNEQFFGPGTRLTVL.

Written as DNA, the CDR3 is TGTGCCAGCAGTTACTCTGGCGGGTATTCTAATGAAAAACTGTTTTTT. It yields the protein CASSYSGGYSNEKLFF. The chain joins TRBV6-2 or TRBV6-3 to TRBJ1-4, with D hard to call. The V gene lost 0 bases and the J gene lost 3 bases, with 11 bases spanning the gap. Germline assignment: CDR1 MNHEY and CDR2 SVGEGT. This CDR3 is 16 amino acids long.

This clonotype was seen ten or more times. The V call is TRBV7-8, the J call TRBJ1-5, with D hard to call. Deletions cut 5 bases from V and 3 bases from J, with 14 bases between. The CDR3 is 15 amino acids. The germline gives CDR1 SGHVS, CDR2 FQNEAQ. The CDR3 nucleotides read TGTGCCAGCAGCCTTTTGACGGGCAACAATCAGCCCCAGCATTTT. Amino acids: CASSLLTGNNQPQHF. Full variable domain (outside the CDR3, taken from reference TRBV7-8 and TRBJ1-5): GAGVSQSPRYKVAKRGQDVALRCDPISGHVSLFWYQQALGQGPEFLTYFQNEAQLDKSGLPSDRFFAERPEGSVSTLKIQRTQQEDSAVYLCASSLLTGNNQPQHFGDGTRLSIL.

This clonotype was recorded many times. The V gene is TRBV27, the J gene TRBJ1-5; 7 bases are shared with TRBD1. CDR3 length: 17 residues. V lost 5 bases to trimming and J lost 5 bases; unmatched junction nucleotides: 15. The germline V gene encodes CDR1 MNHEY and CDR2 SMNVEV (reference sequence). The DNA for the CDR3 is TGTGCCAGCAGTCGGACAGGAATTCCTTATGCCGATCAGCCCCAGCATTTT. This gives the protein CASSRTGIPYADQPQHF.

The J gene is TRBJ2-1, the V gene TRBV9, with 8 bases lining up with TRBD2. Germline V lookup: CDR1 SGDLS, CDR2 YYNGEE. The CDR3 is 16 amino acids. V lost 4 bases and J lost 3; bases outside the gene matches: 9. The CDR3 DNA reads as TGTGCCAGCAGCCCCCCTGGCGGGAGGAACTACAATGAGCAGTTCTTC. Encoded protein: CASSPPGGRNYNEQFF. The full variable domain, rest sourced from reference TRBV9 and TRBJ2-1, is DSGVTQTPKHLITATGQRVTLRCSPRSGDLSVYWYQQSLDQGLQFLIQYYNGEERAKGNILERFSAQQFPDLHSELNLSSLELGDSALYFCASSPPGGRNYNEQFFGPGTRLTVL.